Following are 30 T cell receptor beta chains from one sample sequenced in a study of T cell repertoires in ileal Crohn's disease. Libraries were prepared by immunoSEQ multiplex PCR; TCRdb keeps only in-frame clonotypes and omits some of them. Of about 5,300 clones detected, 82% appear once; the ten largest clones hold 11% to 15%. The specimen sequenced was ileal tissue. The origin of the receptors is an adult with Crohn's disease.

Of note for this clone: One junction end disagrees with the germline gene, perhaps due to a read error. The chain joins TRBV28 to TRBJ2-7, with D perhaps TRBD1 (6 bases). Per germline, CDR1 MDHEN and CDR2 SYDVKM. This CDR3 spans 15 amino acids. Written as DNA, the CDR3 is TGTGCCAGCAGTTATACAGGGAAGAACTCCCACGAGCAGTACTTC. It is translated as CASSYTGKNSHEQYF.

The CDR3 nucleotides read TGTGCCAGCAGTTATACACCCACAGATACGCAGTATTTT. It specifies CASSYTPTDTQYF. The chain joins TRBV6-5 to TRBJ2-3, with D unresolved. V lost 3 bases and J 2 bases, leaving 6 bases between the germline ends. The germline CDR1 and CDR2 sequences are MNHEY and SVGAGI. The CDR3 has 13 residues.

The V gene is TRBV29-1, the J gene TRBJ2-2; 8 positions match TRBD1. The germline CDR1 and CDR2 sequences are SQVTM and ANQGSEA. The ends lost 4 bases at V and 4 bases at J; junction bases unmatched: 5. The CDR3 covers 14 residues. The CDR3 spells CSVGTGRVTGELFF. As DNA, the CDR3 is TGCAGCGTTGGGACAGGGCGGGTCACCGGGGAGCTGTTTTTT.

The chain combines TRBV2 with TRBJ1-5; D gene ambiguous. The length of the CDR3 is 14 residues. V was clipped by 3 bases and J by 3 bases, with 9 bases between them. Germline CDR1 is SNHLY and CDR2 is FYNNEI. The CDR3 here is CASSEGSANQPQHF. The CDR3 nucleotides read TGTGCCAGCAGTGAGGGGTCAGCCAATCAGCCCCAGCATTTT.

The V call is TRBV9, the J call TRBJ1-5, with D possibly TRBD1 on 6 matching bases. V was pared by 3 bases and J by 0 bases, with 10 bases between. The V gene's germline CDR1 is SGDLS and CDR2 YYNGEE. The CDR3 covers 15 residues. The CDR3 sequence is CASSAQGTSNQPQHF. As DNA, the CDR3 is TGTGCCAGCAGCGCACAGGGAACTAGCAATCAGCCCCAGCATTTT.

The chain combines TRBV19 with TRBJ2-1; no reliable D call. Trimming stripped 8 bases from V and 0 bases from J, with 11 bases between. This CDR3 is 14 amino acids long. Germline lookup yields CDR1 LNHDA and CDR2 SQIVND (reference sequence). CDR3 protein: CASRRRASYNEQFF. The CDR3 DNA is TGTGCCAGTCGACGAAGGGCCTCCTACAATGAGCAGTTCTTC.

The J gene is TRBJ1-2, the V gene TRBV28; no reliable D call. V was pared by 6 bases and J by 4 bases, with 15 bases between. This CDR3 is built from 14 residues. Germline V gene lookup returns CDR1 MDHEN and CDR2 SYDVKM. Here the CDR3 reads CASSSGANLYGYTF. Written as DNA, the CDR3 is TGTGCCAGCAGCTCTGGCGCAAACCTCTATGGCTACACCTTC.

This clone was counted between two and nine times. The chain links TRBV6-5 to TRBJ2-3, with 7 nucleotides matching TRBD1. CDR1 and CDR2 from the germline V gene are MNHEY and SVGAGI. The CDR3 spans 15 residues. J was trimmed by 4 bases and V by 6 bases; bases with no gene match: 10. The chain's CDR3 is CASSQNRGRPDTQYF. CDR3 coding DNA: TGTGCCAGCAGCCAGAACAGGGGTCGGCCAGATACGCAGTATTTT.

This chain links TRBV6-6 with TRBJ2-1, with 11 bases fitting TRBD2. The junction had 3 bases not matched to a gene; V was cut back by 4 bases and J by 7 bases. The length of the CDR3 is 14 residues. Germline V gives CDR1 MNHNY, CDR2 SVGAGI (reference sequence). CDR3 sequence reads: CASSLAGGLNEQFF. In DNA, the CDR3 is TGTGCCAGCAGTTTAGCGGGAGGGCTTAATGAGCAGTTCTTC.

This clone was observed a few times. Here the CDR3 reads CASSPGWGENTEAFF. The CDR3 coding sequence is TGTGCCAGCAGCCCCGGTTGGGGGGAGAACACTGAAGCTTTCTTT. The chain combines TRBV11-2 with TRBJ1-1; tentatively, D is TRBD1 (5 bases). V lost 5 bases and J 1 base, leaving 14 bases between the germline ends. Germline V lookup: CDR1 SGHAT, CDR2 FQNNGV. This CDR3 is 15 amino acids long.

The chain carries TRBV9 and TRBJ1-2, with TRBD1 as a possible D gene (6 bases). Per the germline V gene, CDR1 is SGDLS and CDR2 is YYNGEE. V gave up 4 bases and J gave up 8 bases, with 27 bases separating them. The CDR3 covers 17 residues. The CDR3 is CASSPSVSRGGDRGYTF. CDR3 sequence (DNA): TGTGCCAGCAGCCCCTCGGTTTCGAGGGGGGGCGACCGGGGCTACACCTTC.

The chain joins TRBV18 to TRBJ1-1, with no clear D. The CDR3 has 14 amino acids. The V end lost 2 bases, the J end lost 0 bases, and 7 bases lay between the germline ends. CDR1 is KGHSH, CDR2 LQKENI, per germline. As DNA, the CDR3 is TGTGCCAGCTCACCATTGTCGATGAACACTGAAGCTTTCTTT. It is translated as CASSPLSMNTEAFF.

This clone was counted a single time. The chain joins TRBV6-5 to TRBJ1-2, with TRBD1 matching over 7 bases. CDR1 and CDR2 from the germline V gene are MNHEY and SVGAGI. V lost 8 bases to trimming and J lost 6 bases; unmatched junction nucleotides: 12. The CDR3 has 14 amino acids. The CDR3 sequence: CASSKQGGMDGYTF. The DNA of the CDR3 is TGTGCCAGCTCTAAGCAGGGGGGGATGGATGGCTACACCTTC.

The V call is TRBV7-9, the J call TRBJ1-5; D call uncertain. Per germline, CDR1 SEHNR and CDR2 FQNEAQ (reference sequence). V was shortened by 3 bases and J by 0 bases, with 6 bases between the two germline ends. This CDR3 comprises 14 residues. CDR3 nucleotide sequence: TGTGCCAGCAGCTTCGGACTTAGCAATCAGCCCCAGCATTTT. Encoded protein: CASSFGLSNQPQHF.

This clone was recorded only once. The chain joins TRBV19 to TRBJ2-2; D is undetermined. Germline lookup yields CDR1 LNHDA and CDR2 SQIVND (reference sequence). This CDR3 comprises 15 residues. V was trimmed by 7 bases and J by 1 base, leaving 13 bases between them. The CDR3 loop is CASISQSLNTGELFF. CDR3 nucleotide sequence: TGTGCCAGTATCTCACAATCCTTGAACACCGGGGAGCTGTTTTTT.

The table lists this clone with a count of one. The rearrangement uses TRBV10-3 and TRBJ2-5; D possibly corresponds to TRBD1 (7 bases). The CDR3 spans 16 residues. The germline gives CDR1 ENHRY, CDR2 SYGVKD. With 3 bases removed from V and 1 base from J, the gap between germline ends came to 15 bases. The CDR3 loop is CAISDYGGTVQETQYF. CDR3 in DNA: TGTGCCATCAGTGATTACGGCGGGACAGTCCAAGAGACCCAGTACTTC.

Here the CDR3 reads CASSADRSGAFF. CDR3 sequence (DNA): TGTGCCAGCAGCGCCGACAGGTCTGGAGCTTTCTTT. This rearrangement joins TRBV2 to TRBJ1-1; D may be TRBD1 (6 bases). Trimming cost V 6 bases and J 10 bases, with 15 bases left between them. The CDR3 runs to 12 residues. Germline CDR1 reads SNHLY; CDR2 reads FYNNEI. The complete variable domain, with remaining parts taken from reference TRBV2 and TRBJ1-1, reads EPEVTQTPSHQVTQMGQEVILRCVPISNHLYFYWYRQILGQKVEFLVSFYNNEISEKSEIFDDQFSVERPDGSNFTLKIRSTKLEDSAMYFCASSADRSGAFFGQGTRLTVV.

The chain uses TRBV5-6 and TRBJ1-2; no clear D. V was shortened by 1 base and J by 8 bases, with 6 bases between the two germline ends. The CDR3 is 11 residues long. Per germline, CDR1 SGHDT and CDR2 YYEEEE. The CDR3 DNA reads TGTGCCAGCAGCTTGTACTCGGGCTACACCTTC. As protein: CASSLYSGYTF.

J is TRBJ1-6 and V is TRBV6-5, with D maybe TRBD1 (5 bases). This CDR3 is built from 13 residues. V was pared by 2 bases and J by 13 bases, with 12 bases between. In germline, CDR1 is MNHEY, CDR2 SVGAGI. The CDR3 sequence: CASSYEYGTPLHF. The CDR3 nucleotides are TGTGCCAGCAGTTACGAGTACGGGACTCCCCTCCACTTT.

The gene calls are TRBV19 and TRBJ1-2, with D possibly being TRBD1 (5 bases). This CDR3 is built from 14 residues. With 5 bases removed from V and 5 bases from J, the gap between germline ends came to 15 bases. CDR1 and CDR2 from the germline V gene are LNHDA and SQIVND (reference sequence). The chain's CDR3 is CASSPRQLGYGYTF. CDR3 nucleotide sequence: TGTGCCAGTAGTCCTCGACAGCTGGGTTATGGCTACACCTTC.

The CDR3 DNA reads as TGTGCTAGTATTAGAGGGGCTTTCTTT. Protein sequence: CASIRGAFF. The chain is built from TRBV12-5 and TRBJ1-1; D is ambiguous. The CDR3 spans 9 residues. Trimming took 8 bases from V and 11 from J, leaving 9 bases between them. Germline CDR1 is LGHNT and CDR2 is FRNRAP.

The chain carries TRBV2 and TRBJ2-1; D gene unclear. The length of the CDR3 is 14 residues. Trimming took off 4 bases at V and 6 bases at J, with 13 bases between the two ends. Germline CDR1 SNHLY, CDR2 FYNNEI. The CDR3 here is CASSGARTANEQFF. CDR3 coding DNA: TGTGCCAGCAGTGGAGCCAGAACTGCCAATGAGCAGTTCTTC.

The chain recombines TRBV2 with TRBJ1-1, with D perhaps matching TRBD1 (6 bases). With 5 bases removed from V and 0 bases from J, the gap between germline ends came to 13 bases. The CDR3 loop spans 15 amino acids. The germline V gene has CDR1 SNHLY and CDR2 FYNNEI. The CDR3: CASSPPGHLNTEAFF. CDR3 sequence (DNA): TGTGCCAGCAGTCCCCCGGGACATTTGAACACTGAAGCTTTCTTT.

This rearrangement joins TRBV9 to TRBJ2-2; no clear D gene. The V and J ends lost 0 bases and 3 bases respectively, with 3 bases between them. CDR3 length equals 13 residues. The germline V gene has CDR1 SGDLS and CDR2 YYNGEE. The CDR3 region has the DNA TGTGCCAGCAGCGTAGTAGACACCGGGGAGCTGTTTTTT. This encodes CASSVVDTGELFF.

This clone was found once. V is TRBV9 and J is TRBJ1-1; TRBD1 might be the D (6 bases). Per the germline V gene, CDR1 is SGDLS and CDR2 is YYNGEE. The V end was cut by 0 bases, the J end by 5 bases, with 14 bases between. This CDR3 has 15 residues. Written as DNA, the CDR3 is TGTGCCAGCAGCGTAGAGGGTGGCAGGGGTACTGAAGCTTTCTTT. Encoded protein: CASSVEGGRGTEAFF.

V gene TRBV11-2 combines with J gene TRBJ1-4; no reliable D call. The CDR3 is 14 residues long. V was pared by 1 base and J by 8 bases, with 11 bases between. The germline V gene has CDR1 SGHAT and CDR2 FQNNGV. The CDR3 nucleotides are TGTGCCAGCAGCTTAGGCCCGGAGATAGAAAAACTGTTTTTT. Translating gives CASSLGPEIEKLFF.

This clone has only a few counts. The genes are TRBV19 and TRBJ1-5; tentatively, D is TRBD1 (5 bases). The ends were cut back, 4 bases at V and 9 bases at J, with 19 bases in the middle. The CDR3 runs to 15 residues. The germline gives CDR1 LNHDA, CDR2 SQIVND (reference sequence). The CDR3 coding sequence is TGTGCCAGTAGTACCATCCCGGGACCCGTGTGGCCCCAGCATTTT. Its protein is CASSTIPGPVWPQHF.

The chain uses TRBV27 and TRBJ2-6, with D uncertain. Germline CDR1 and CDR2: MNHEY and SMNVEV (reference sequence). V was pared by 5 bases and J by 3 bases, with 8 bases between. The CDR3 is 14 residues long. CDR3: CASSRLDGANVLTF. The DNA of the CDR3 is TGTGCCAGCAGTCGCCTCGATGGGGCCAACGTCCTGACTTTC. Together with reference TRBV27 and TRBJ2-6, the CDR3 gives the full variable domain: EAQVTQNPRYLITVTGKKLTVTCSQNMNHEYMSWYRQDPGLGLRQIYYSMNVEVTDKGDVPEGYKVSRKEKRNFPLILESPSPNQTSLYFCASSRLDGANVLTFGAGSRLTVL.

V and J are TRBV6-5 and TRBJ1-2; no clear D. This CDR3 spans 12 amino acids. Germline V CDR1 and CDR2: MNHEY, SVGAGI. Trimming took 6 bases from V and 4 from J, leaving 9 bases between them. The CDR3 DNA reads as TGTGCCAGCAGCCCGGAGACCTATGGCTACACCTTC. Translating it yields CASSPETYGYTF.

The V gene is TRBV7-2, the J gene TRBJ2-3, with unresolved D. The germline V and J ends were trimmed by 5 bases and 11 bases, with 20 bases remaining between them. Per germline, CDR1 SGHTA and CDR2 FQGNSA. The CDR3 contains 14 residues. The CDR3 region is CASSPTSQAGKQYF. The CDR3 bases are TGTGCCAGCAGCCCAACCAGCCAGGCAGGAAAGCAGTATTTT.